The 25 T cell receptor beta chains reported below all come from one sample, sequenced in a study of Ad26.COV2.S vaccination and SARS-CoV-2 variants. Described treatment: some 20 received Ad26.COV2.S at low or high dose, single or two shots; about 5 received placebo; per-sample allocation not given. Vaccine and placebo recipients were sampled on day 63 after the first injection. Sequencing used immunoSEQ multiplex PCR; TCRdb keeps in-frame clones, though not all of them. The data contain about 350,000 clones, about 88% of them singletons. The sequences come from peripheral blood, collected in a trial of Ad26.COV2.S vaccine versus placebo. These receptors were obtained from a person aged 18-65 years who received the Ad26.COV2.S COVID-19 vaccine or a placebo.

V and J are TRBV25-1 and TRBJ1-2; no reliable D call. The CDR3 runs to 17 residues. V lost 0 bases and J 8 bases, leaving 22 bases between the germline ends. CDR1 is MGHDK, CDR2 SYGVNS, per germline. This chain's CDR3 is CASSEYAMGTGSIGYTF. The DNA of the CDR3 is TGTGCCAGCAGTGAATATGCTATGGGTACGGGGTCAATCGGCTACACCTTC.

Here the CDR3 DNA reads TGTGCCAGCAGCTTGGGAGGACGATACACTGAAGCTTTCTTT. This translates into CASSLGGRYTEAFF. This chain connects TRBV11-2 to TRBJ1-1, with unresolved D. The V and J ends lost 3 bases and 3 bases respectively, with 11 bases between them. The CDR3 has 14 residues. Germline CDR1 is SGHAT and CDR2 is FQNNGV.

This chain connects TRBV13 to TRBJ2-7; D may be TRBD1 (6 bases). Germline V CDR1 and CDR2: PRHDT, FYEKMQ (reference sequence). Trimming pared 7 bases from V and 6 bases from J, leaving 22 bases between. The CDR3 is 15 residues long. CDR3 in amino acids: CASNSPSTGSFEQYF. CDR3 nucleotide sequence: TGTGCCAGCAACTCCCCCTCTACAGGGTCATTCGAGCAGTACTTC.

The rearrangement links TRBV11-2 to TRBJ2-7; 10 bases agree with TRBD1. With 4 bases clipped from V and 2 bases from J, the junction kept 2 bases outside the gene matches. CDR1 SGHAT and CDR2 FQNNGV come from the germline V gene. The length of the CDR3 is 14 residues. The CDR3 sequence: CASSSGTGAYEQYF. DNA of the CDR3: TGTGCCAGCAGCTCCGGGACAGGGGCCTACGAGCAGTACTTC.

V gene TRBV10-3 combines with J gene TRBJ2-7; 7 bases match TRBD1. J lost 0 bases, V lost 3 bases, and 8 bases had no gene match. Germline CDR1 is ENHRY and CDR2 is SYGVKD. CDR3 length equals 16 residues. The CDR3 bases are TGTGCCATCAGTGACCAGACAGGGATGAGCTCCTACGAGCAGTACTTC. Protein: CAISDQTGMSSYEQYF.

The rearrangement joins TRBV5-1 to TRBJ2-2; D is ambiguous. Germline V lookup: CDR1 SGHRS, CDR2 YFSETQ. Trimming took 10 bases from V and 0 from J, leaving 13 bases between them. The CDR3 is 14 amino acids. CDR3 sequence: CAGRLETNTGELFF. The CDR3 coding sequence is TGCGCCGGCCGACTGGAGACGAACACCGGGGAGCTGTTTTTT.

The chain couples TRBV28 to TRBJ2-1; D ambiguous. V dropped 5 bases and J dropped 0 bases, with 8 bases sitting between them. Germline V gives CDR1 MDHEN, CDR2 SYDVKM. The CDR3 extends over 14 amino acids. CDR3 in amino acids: CASSEESSYNEQFF. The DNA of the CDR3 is TGTGCCAGCAGTGAGGAAAGCTCCTACAATGAGCAGTTCTTC.

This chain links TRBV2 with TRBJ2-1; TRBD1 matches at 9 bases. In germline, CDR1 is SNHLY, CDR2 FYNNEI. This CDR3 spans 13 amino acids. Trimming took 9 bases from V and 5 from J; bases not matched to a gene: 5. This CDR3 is CASTGTGNNEQFF. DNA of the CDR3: TGTGCCAGTACCGGGACAGGGAACAATGAGCAGTTCTTC.

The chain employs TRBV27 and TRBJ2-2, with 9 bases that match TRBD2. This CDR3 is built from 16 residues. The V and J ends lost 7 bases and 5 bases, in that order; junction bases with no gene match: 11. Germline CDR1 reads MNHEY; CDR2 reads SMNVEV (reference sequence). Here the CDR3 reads CASTPRGRAGTGELFF. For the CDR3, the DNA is TGTGCCAGCACCCCTCGCGGGAGGGCCGGGACCGGGGAGCTGTTTTTT.

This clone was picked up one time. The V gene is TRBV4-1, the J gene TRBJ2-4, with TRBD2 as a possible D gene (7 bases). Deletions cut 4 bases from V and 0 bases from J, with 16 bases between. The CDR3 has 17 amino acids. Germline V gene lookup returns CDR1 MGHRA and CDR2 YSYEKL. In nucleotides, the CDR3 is TGCGCCAGCAGCCTTGCGTTGGGGGGGCTAGCCAAAAACATTCAGTACTTC. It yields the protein CASSLALGGLAKNIQYF.

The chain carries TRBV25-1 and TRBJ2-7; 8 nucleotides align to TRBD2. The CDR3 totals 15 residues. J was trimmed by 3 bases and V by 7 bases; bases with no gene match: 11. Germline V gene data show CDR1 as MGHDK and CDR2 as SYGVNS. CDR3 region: CASIPTTSDHYEQYF. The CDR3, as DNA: TGTGCCAGCATCCCCACGACTAGCGACCACTACGAGCAGTACTTC.

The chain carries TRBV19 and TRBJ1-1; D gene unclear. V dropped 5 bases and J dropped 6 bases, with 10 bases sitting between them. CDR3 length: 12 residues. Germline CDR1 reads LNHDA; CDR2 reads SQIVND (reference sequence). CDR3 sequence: CASSSIFSEAFF. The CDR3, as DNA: TGTGCCAGTAGTTCGATCTTTTCTGAAGCTTTCTTT.

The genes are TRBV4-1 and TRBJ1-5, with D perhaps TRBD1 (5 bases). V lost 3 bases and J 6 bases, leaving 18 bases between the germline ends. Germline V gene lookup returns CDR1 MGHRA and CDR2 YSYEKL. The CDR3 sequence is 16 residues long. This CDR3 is CASSQITGDLGQPQHF. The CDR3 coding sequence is TGCGCCAGCAGCCAGATTACGGGGGACTTGGGTCAGCCCCAGCATTTT.

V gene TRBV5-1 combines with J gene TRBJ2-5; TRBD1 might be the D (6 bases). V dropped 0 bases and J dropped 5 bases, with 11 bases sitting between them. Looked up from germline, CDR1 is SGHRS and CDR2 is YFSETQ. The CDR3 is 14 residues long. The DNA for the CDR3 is TGCGCCAGCAGCTTGGCCCGGACAGAGGAGACCCAGTACTTC. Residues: CASSLARTEETQYF.

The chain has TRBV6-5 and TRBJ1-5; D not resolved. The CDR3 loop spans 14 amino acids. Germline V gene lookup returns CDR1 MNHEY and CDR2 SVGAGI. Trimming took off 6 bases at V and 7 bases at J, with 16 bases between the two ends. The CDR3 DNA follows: TGTGCCAGCAGAGTTAACATGGTAGACCAGCCCCAGCATTTT. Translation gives CASRVNMVDQPQHF.

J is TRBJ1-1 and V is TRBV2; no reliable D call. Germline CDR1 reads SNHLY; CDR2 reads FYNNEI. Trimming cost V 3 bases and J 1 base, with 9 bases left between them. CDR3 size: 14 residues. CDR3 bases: TGTGCCAGCAGTGAGGTCGGAGGGAACACTGAAGCTTTCTTT. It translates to CASSEVGGNTEAFF.

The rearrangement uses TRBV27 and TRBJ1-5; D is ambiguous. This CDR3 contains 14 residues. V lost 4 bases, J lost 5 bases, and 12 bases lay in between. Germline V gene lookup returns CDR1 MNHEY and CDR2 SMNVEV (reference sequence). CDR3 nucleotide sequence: TGTGCCAGCAGTTCAAATAACGGAGATCAGCCCCAGCATTTT. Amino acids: CASSSNNGDQPQHF.

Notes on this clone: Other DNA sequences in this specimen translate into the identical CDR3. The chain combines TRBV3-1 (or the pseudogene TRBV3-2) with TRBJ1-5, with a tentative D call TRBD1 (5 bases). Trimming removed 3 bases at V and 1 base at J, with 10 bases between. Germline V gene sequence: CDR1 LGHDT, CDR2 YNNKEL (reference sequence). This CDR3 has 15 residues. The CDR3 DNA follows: TGTGCCAGCAGCCAGGGGACCGGGAGCAATCAGCCCCAGCATTTT. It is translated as CASSQGTGSNQPQHF.

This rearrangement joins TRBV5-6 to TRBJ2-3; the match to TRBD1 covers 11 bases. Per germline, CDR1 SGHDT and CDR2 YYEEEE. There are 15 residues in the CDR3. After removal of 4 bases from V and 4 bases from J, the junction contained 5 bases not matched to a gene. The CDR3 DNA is TGTGCCAGCAGCCGGAGGACAGGGGGCGCAGATACGCAGTATTTT. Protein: CASSRRTGGADTQYF.

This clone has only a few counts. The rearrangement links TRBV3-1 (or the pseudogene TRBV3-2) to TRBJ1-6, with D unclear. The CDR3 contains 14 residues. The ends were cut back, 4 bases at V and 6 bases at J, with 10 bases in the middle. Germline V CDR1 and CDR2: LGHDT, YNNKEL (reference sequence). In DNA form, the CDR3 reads TGTGCCAGCAGCCCGGAACAGATTAATTCACCCCTCCACTTT. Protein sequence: CASSPEQINSPLHF.

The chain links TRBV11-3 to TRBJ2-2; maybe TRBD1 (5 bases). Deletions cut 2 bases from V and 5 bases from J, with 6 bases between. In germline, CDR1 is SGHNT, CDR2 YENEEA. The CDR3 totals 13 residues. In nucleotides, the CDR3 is TGTGCCAGCAGCTTATCAGGGACCGGGGAGCTGTTTTTT. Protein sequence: CASSLSGTGELFF.

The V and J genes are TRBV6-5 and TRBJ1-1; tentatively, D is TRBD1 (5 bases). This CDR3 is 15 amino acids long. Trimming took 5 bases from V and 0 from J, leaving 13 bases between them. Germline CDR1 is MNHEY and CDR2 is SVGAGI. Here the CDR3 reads CASSTGTVMNTEAFF. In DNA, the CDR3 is TGTGCCAGCAGTACCGGGACGGTGATGAACACTGAAGCTTTCTTT.

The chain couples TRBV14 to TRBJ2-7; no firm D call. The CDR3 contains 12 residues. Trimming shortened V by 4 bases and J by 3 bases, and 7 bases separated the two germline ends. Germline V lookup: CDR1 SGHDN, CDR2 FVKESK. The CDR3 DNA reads TGTGCCAGCAGCCCACACGGCTACGAGCAGTACTTC. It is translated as CASSPHGYEQYF.

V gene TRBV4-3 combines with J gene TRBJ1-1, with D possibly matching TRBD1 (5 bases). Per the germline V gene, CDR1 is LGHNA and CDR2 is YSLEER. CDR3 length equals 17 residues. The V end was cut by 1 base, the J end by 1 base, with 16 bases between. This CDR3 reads CASSQVKVGGTNTEAFF. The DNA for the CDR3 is TGCGCCAGCAGCCAAGTTAAAGTGGGAGGGACGAACACTGAAGCTTTCTTT.

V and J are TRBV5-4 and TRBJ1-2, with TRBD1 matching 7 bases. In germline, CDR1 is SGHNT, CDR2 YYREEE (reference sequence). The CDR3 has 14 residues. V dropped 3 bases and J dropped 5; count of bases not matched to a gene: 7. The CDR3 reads CASSWGGQVYGYTF. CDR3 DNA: TGTGCCAGCAGCTGGGGAGGACAGGTTTATGGCTACACCTTC.